Presented here are 12 T cell receptor beta chains from one specimen sequenced in a study of blood T cell repertoires in COVID-19. The data were produced by immunoSEQ multiplex PCR, yet TCRdb's version contains in-frame clones alone and is incomplete. The repertoire holds about 100,000 clones, with roughly 80% as singletons. Sequenced sample: peripheral blood. Receptor source: a man between 60 and 75 years old with acute or convalescent COVID-19.

This chain connects TRBV27 to TRBJ1-2; 10 bases line up with TRBD1. Per germline, CDR1 MNHEY and CDR2 SMNVEV (reference sequence). The CDR3 has 14 residues. With V trimmed by 1 base and J by 5 bases, 1 base remained unmatched. This CDR3 is CASSLWDRGYGYTF. CDR3 DNA sequence: TGTGCCAGCAGTTTATGGGACAGGGGATATGGCTACACCTTC.

V is TRBV10-3 and J is TRBJ2-7; D is possibly TRBD2 (6 bases). Trimming stripped 9 bases from V and 6 bases from J, with 18 bases between. CDR1 and CDR2 from the germline V gene are ENHRY and SYGVKD. CDR3 length: 13 amino acids. This CDR3 is CAMNSEGYGEQYF. CDR3 in DNA: TGTGCCATGAACTCGGAGGGCTATGGCGAGCAGTACTTC.

The rearrangement links TRBV6-5 to TRBJ2-3; D is unresolved. This CDR3 is 14 amino acids long. The germline V and J ends were trimmed by 0 bases and 0 bases, with 4 bases remaining between them. Germline CDR1 MNHEY, CDR2 SVGAGI. CDR3 in amino acids: CASSYSPSTDTQYF. For the CDR3, the DNA is TGTGCCAGCAGTTACTCCCCTAGCACAGATACGCAGTATTTT.

The rearrangement uses TRBV30 and TRBJ1-2; 10 bases map to TRBD1. This CDR3 is built from 13 residues. V lost 3 bases, J lost 5 bases, and 3 bases stayed unmatched. Germline V gene data show CDR1 as GTSNPN and CDR2 as SVGIG (reference sequence). For the CDR3, the DNA is TGTGCCTGGAGCCCGGGACAGGGGTATGGCTACACCTTC. Translation: CAWSPGQGYGYTF.

This clone was detected only a few times. This sequence joins TRBV7-9 and TRBJ1-6, with a weak D call TRBD1 (6 bases). This CDR3 is 14 amino acids long. Germline values: CDR1 SEHNR, CDR2 FQNEAQ (reference sequence). V gave up 2 bases and J gave up 7 bases, with 9 bases separating them. The CDR3 nucleotides are TGTGCCAGCAGCTTAAGGGGGTCGAATTCACCCCTCCACTTT. Protein: CASSLRGSNSPLHF.

The rearrangement joins TRBV4-1 to TRBJ2-7; tentative D call: TRBD1 (6 bases). CDR1 is MGHRA and CDR2 is YSYEKL in the germline V gene. CDR3 size: 16 residues. V was trimmed by 0 bases and J by 1 base, leaving 13 bases between them. Here the CDR3 DNA reads TGCGCCAGCAGCCAAGATCGGGCACAGGGATCCTACGAGCAGTACTTC. Its protein is CASSQDRAQGSYEQYF.

The genes are TRBV6-5 and TRBJ2-7, with TRBD1 matching 7 bases. J was trimmed by 2 bases and V by 5 bases; bases with no gene match: 6. Looked up from germline, CDR1 is MNHEY and CDR2 is SVGAGI. The CDR3 runs to 14 residues. CDR3 DNA sequence: TGTGCCAGCAGTAGGGACAGTGCAACCTACGAGCAGTACTTC. The encoded protein is CASSRDSATYEQYF.

The chain uses TRBV9 and TRBJ1-1; D may be TRBD1 (6 bases). The CDR3 runs 13 residues. V gave up 4 bases and J gave up 3 bases, with 10 bases separating them. From germline, CDR1 is SGDLS and CDR2 YYNGEE. The DNA of the CDR3 is TGTGCCAGCAGCCCAGGGACATACACTGAAGCTTTCTTT. Protein product: CASSPGTYTEAFF. The full variable domain, completed using reference TRBV9 and TRBJ1-1, is DSGVTQTPKHLITATGQRVTLRCSPRSGDLSVYWYQQSLDQGLQFLIQYYNGEERAKGNILERFSAQQFPDLHSELNLSSLELGDSALYFCASSPGTYTEAFFGQGTRLTVV.

This rearrangement joins TRBV19 to TRBJ2-5; perhaps TRBD1 as D (6 bases). There are 13 residues in the CDR3. Germline-derived CDR1 and CDR2 are LNHDA and SQIVND (reference sequence). The germline V and J ends were trimmed by 4 bases and 5 bases, with 11 bases remaining between them. The CDR3 DNA reads as TGTGCCAGTAGTAGGGGACAATCCGAGACCCAGTACTTC. This encodes CASSRGQSETQYF.

The gene calls are TRBV6-6 and TRBJ1-6; 10 bases match TRBD1. V lost 5 bases to trimming and J lost 10 bases; unmatched junction nucleotides: 17. CDR3 length equals 18 residues. Germline lookup yields CDR1 MNHNY and CDR2 SVGAGI (reference sequence). This CDR3 is CASSRNQMTGGLGSPLHF. The CDR3 DNA is TGTGCCAGCAGTCGAAACCAAATGACAGGGGGCTTAGGGTCACCCCTCCACTTT.

The chain combines TRBV19 with TRBJ2-2, with 7 positions matching TRBD1. The CDR3 is 15 residues long. After removal of 5 bases from V and 5 bases from J, the junction contained 8 bases not matched to a gene. Germline lookup yields CDR1 LNHDA and CDR2 SQIVND (reference sequence). The CDR3 reads CASSYPGQRTGELFF. The CDR3 DNA reads as TGTGCCAGTAGTTACCCGGGACAGCGGACCGGGGAGCTGTTTTTT.

The chain combines TRBV7-3 with TRBJ1-6; 10 bases match TRBD1. J lost 8 bases, V lost 5 bases, and 6 bases had no gene match. The CDR3 runs 15 residues. Germline CDR1 is SGHTA and CDR2 is FQGTGA. DNA of the CDR3: TGTGCCAGCAGCATGACAGGGGGCTCGGATTCACCCCTCCACTTT. It codes for CASSMTGGSDSPLHF. Based on the CDR3 plus reference TRBV7-3 and TRBJ1-6, the full variable domain is GAGVSQTPSNKVTEKGKYVELRCDPISGHTALYWYRQSLGQGPEFLIYFQGTGAADDSGLPNDRFFAVRPEGSVSTLKIQRTERGDSAVYLCASSMTGGSDSPLHFGNGTRLTVT.